These 10 T cell receptor beta chains came from one sample sequenced in a study of cytomegalovirus exposure and HLA in healthy donors. Using immunoSEQ multiplex PCR, the repertoire was profiled, and TCRdb retains in-frame clones only, with some absent. The sample lists tens of thousands of clones, 93% occurring once. Input material: PBMCs. The source is a woman aged 25-40 years in good health and CMV-seronegative.

The genes are TRBV9 and TRBJ1-3; no clear D. CDR3 length: 12 residues. Deletions cut 4 bases from V and 4 bases from J, with 6 bases between. Germline V CDR1 and CDR2: SGDLS, YYNGEE. CDR3 nucleotide sequence: TGTGCCAGCAGCTCGACAGGAAACACCATATATTTT. The encoded protein is CASSSTGNTIYF.

The chain combines TRBV12-5 with TRBJ2-7; D is perhaps TRBD1 (7 bases). CDR1 and CDR2 (germline): LGHNT, FRNRAP. The CDR3 contains 15 residues. Deletions cut 6 bases from V and 0 bases from J, with 15 bases between. In nucleotides, the CDR3 is TGTGCTAGTGGCCCCCTCAGGGGGGACTCCTACGAGCAGTACTTC. Residues: CASGPLRGDSYEQYF.

This chain joins TRBV5-1 and TRBJ2-1; D gene uncertain. This CDR3 comprises 16 residues. Looked up from germline, CDR1 is SGHRS and CDR2 is YFSETQ. V gave up 0 bases and J gave up 0 bases, with 10 bases separating them. The chain's CDR3 is CASSLVQMSSYNEQFF. CDR3 sequence (DNA): TGCGCCAGCAGCTTGGTACAGATGAGCTCCTACAATGAGCAGTTCTTC.

This chain uses TRBV2 with TRBJ1-6, with TRBD1 identical over 9 bases. The CDR3 has 14 residues. Looked up from germline, CDR1 is SNHLY and CDR2 is FYNNEI. Germline trimming cut 5 bases from V and 8 bases from J; bases unmatched to any gene: 4. The DNA of the CDR3 is TGTGCCAGCAGTCCCGACAGGGGGGATTCACCCCTCCACTTT. Residues: CASSPDRGDSPLHF.

CDR3 sequence (DNA): TGTGCCAGCAGCCCCGGAGGAGGGAGGGCCGTGGCCGGGGAGCTGTTTTTT. It specifies CASSPGGGRAVAGELFF. The chain recombines TRBV11-3 with TRBJ2-2; 7 bases line up with TRBD2. Unmatched junction bases numbered 15, after V lost 5 bases and J lost 6 bases. The CDR3 sequence is 17 residues long. Germline loops: CDR1 SGHNT, CDR2 YENEEA.

In this sample, this clone turned up once. This sequence joins TRBV5-1 and TRBJ2-6, with unresolved D. Germline V CDR1 and CDR2: SGHRS, YFSETQ. V was cut by 2 bases and J by 1 base, with 16 bases left in between. The CDR3 is 18 amino acids. The CDR3 region is CASSFGAFTQSGANVLTF. DNA for the CDR3: TGCGCCAGCAGCTTTGGAGCGTTCACTCAATCTGGGGCCAACGTCCTGACTTTC.

V and J are TRBV7-9 and TRBJ1-2, with D possibly matching TRBD1 (5 bases). Trimming shortened V by 3 bases and J by 5 bases, and 25 bases separated the two germline ends. Germline V gene lookup returns CDR1 SEHNR and CDR2 FQNEAQ (reference sequence). This CDR3 region has 18 residues. The CDR3 DNA reads as TGTGCCAGCAGCTTTTTATCCCTTCGAGCAGGGCAGGAGTATGGCTACACCTTC. As protein: CASSFLSLRAGQEYGYTF.

This chain uses TRBV7-8 with TRBJ1-2, with D tentatively TRBD1 (5 bases). There are 14 residues in the CDR3. Trimming shortened V by 4 bases and J by 4 bases, and 13 bases separated the two germline ends. In germline, CDR1 is SGHVS, CDR2 FQNEAQ. The CDR3 nucleotides read TGTGCCAGCAGCTCCGGGGAGGGGAGCTATGGCTACACCTTC. This encodes CASSSGEGSYGYTF.

V is TRBV2 and J is TRBJ2-2; D gene ambiguous. The germline V gene has CDR1 SNHLY and CDR2 FYNNEI. Trimming pared 6 bases from V and 5 bases from J, leaving 16 bases between. This CDR3 has 15 residues. The DNA for the CDR3 is TGTGCCAGCAGCCTTCCACCAGTCTCTACCGGGGAGCTGTTTTTT. It encodes CASSLPPVSTGELFF.

This chain uses TRBV20-1 with TRBJ1-2; D is unresolved. Trimming removed 6 bases at V and 4 bases at J, with 9 bases between. The CDR3 extends over 11 amino acids. Looked up from germline, CDR1 is DFQATT and CDR2 is SNEGSKA (reference sequence). CDR3 amino acids: CSAPEGYGYTF. DNA for the CDR3: TGCAGTGCCCCGGAGGGCTATGGCTACACCTTC.